The following is a TCR beta chain sequence with its context. Sequencing was performed with immunoSEQ multiplex PCR; in TCRdb, only in-frame clones are kept and a portion is missing. Of about 3,700 clones in the sample, 65% to 70% are singletons; the top ten hold 9% to 15%. CDR1 and CDR2 from the germline V gene are SGHRS and YFSETQ. The V end was cut by 4 bases, the J end by 8 bases, with 21 bases between. This CDR3 contains 15 residues. The data derive from a study of preoperative IRX-2 immunotherapy in early breast cancer. Treatment indicated: preoperative locoregional IRX-2 cytokine immunotherapy. This phase Ib study tested locoregional IRX-2 cytokine immunotherapy given before surgery.

This TCR was sampled from a human donor with breast cancer. Sequenced material: tumor tissue, taken after IRX-2 immunotherapy. V usage is TRBV5-1 and J usage is TRBJ1-2, with no clear D. The CDR3: CASSIRTDAAGGYTF. CDR3 nucleotide sequence: TGCGCCAGCAGCATAAGGACGGACGCCGCGGGGGGCTACACCTTC.